Below, 2 T cell receptor beta chains from the same sample are listed, as sequenced in a study of T cell repertoires in cytomegalovirus infection. Via MiXCR, TCRdb re-called the reads, giving one row per CDR3 protein. Of under 150,000 distinct CDR3 sequences listed, 8.8% are singletons. Input material: PBMCs. All receptors come from a human donor in good health (CMV status not recorded). Some clones in this sample may be carry-over from other donors' samples.

The sample holds many counts of this clonotype. The gene calls are TRBV28 and TRBJ2-1, with 9 bases aligning to TRBD2. This CDR3 is built from 17 residues. The germline CDR1 and CDR2 sequences are MDHEN and SYDVKM. The trim removed 4 bases at V and 1 base at J, leaving 8 bases unmatched. Written as DNA, the CDR3 is TGTGCCAGCAGTTCCTGGGGTAGCGGGGGATCCTACAATGAGCAGTTCTTC. It codes for CASSSWGSGGSYNEQFF.

This clonotype was detected many times. The chain joins TRBV12-3 or TRBV12-4 to TRBJ1-2, with 7 nucleotides matching TRBD1. The length of the CDR3 is 14 residues. Losses at the gene ends were 6 bases for V and 8 bases for J; bases not matched to a gene: 12. In DNA, the CDR3 is TGTGCCAGCAGACCTAACAGGGGAGGGAAAGGCTACACCTTC. It is translated as CASRPNRGGKGYTF.